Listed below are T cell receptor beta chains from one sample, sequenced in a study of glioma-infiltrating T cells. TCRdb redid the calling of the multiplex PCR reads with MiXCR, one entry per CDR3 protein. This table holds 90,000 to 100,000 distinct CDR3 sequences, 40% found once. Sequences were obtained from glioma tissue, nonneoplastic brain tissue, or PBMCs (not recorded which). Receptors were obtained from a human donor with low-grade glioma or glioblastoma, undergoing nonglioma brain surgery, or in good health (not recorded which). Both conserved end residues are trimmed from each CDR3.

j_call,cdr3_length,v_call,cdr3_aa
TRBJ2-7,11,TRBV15,ATGNVGAYEQY
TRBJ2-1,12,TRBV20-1,SASKNSQGSEQF
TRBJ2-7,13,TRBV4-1,ASIPAGGSSYEQY
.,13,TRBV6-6,ASSYGGGGGETQF
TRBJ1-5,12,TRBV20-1,SSIPSVQNHPHH
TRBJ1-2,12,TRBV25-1,ASSDPMVPNGYT
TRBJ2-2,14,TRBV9,ASSVDASTNTGELF
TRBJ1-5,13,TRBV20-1,SASYGAGSNQPQH
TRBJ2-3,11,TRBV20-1,SARSGVADTQY
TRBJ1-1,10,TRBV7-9,ASSLAQGRVF
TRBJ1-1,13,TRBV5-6,ASRRDPTGNTEAF